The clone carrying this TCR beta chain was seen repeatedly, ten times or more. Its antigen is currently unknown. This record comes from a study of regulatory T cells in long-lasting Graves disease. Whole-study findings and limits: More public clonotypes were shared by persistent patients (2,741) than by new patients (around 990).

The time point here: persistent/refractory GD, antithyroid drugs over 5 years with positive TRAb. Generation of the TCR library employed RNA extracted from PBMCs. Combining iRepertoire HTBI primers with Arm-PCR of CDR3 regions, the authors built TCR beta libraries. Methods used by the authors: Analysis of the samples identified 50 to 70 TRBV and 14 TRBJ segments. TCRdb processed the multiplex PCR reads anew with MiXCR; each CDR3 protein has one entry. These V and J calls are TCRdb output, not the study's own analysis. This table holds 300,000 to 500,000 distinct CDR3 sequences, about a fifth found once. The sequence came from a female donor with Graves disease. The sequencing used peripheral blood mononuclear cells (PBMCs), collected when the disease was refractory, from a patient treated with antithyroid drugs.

CDR3 protein: CASSLGPDRQYF. The CDR3 region has the DNA TGTGCCAGCAGTTTGGGCCCGGACAGGCAGTACTTC. V gene TRBV28 combines with J gene TRBJ2-7; D possibly corresponds to TRBD1 (6 bases). Germline loops: CDR1 MDHEN, CDR2 SYDVKM. The V gene lost 3 bases and the J gene lost 9 bases, with 12 bases spanning the gap. The CDR3 is 12 residues long. Full variable domain (outside the CDR3, taken from reference TRBV28 and TRBJ2-7): DVKVTQSSRYLVKRTGEKVFLECVQDMDHENMFWYRQDPGLGLRLIYFSYDVKMKEKGDIPEGYSVSREKKERFSLILESASTNQTSMYLCASSLGPDRQYFGPGTRLTVT.